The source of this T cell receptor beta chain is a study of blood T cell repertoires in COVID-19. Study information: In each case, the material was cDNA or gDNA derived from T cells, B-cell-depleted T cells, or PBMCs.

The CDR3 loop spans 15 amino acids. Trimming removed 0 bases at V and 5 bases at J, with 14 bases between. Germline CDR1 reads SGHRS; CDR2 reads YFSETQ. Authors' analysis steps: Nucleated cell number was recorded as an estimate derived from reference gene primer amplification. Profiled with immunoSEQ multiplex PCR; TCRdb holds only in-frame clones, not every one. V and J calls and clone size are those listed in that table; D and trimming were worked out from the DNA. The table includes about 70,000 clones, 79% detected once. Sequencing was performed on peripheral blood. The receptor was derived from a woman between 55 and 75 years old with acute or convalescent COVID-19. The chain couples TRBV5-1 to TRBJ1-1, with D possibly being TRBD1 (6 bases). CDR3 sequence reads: CASSLAGAGGTEAFF. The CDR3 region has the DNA TGCGCCAGCAGCTTGGCGGGGGCCGGGGGGACTGAAGCTTTCTTT.